A selection of T cell receptor beta chains follows, all from one sample in a study of blood T cell repertoires in COVID-19. The assay was immunoSEQ multiplex PCR, and TCRdb's table has in-frame clones only and misses some. Here the sample spans about 200,000 clones, approximately 84% being singletons. Material for sequencing was peripheral blood. These TCRs come from a man between 35 and 55 years old with active or convalescent COVID-19. Each CDR3 is given with its conserved first and last residue. D genes are given only for firm matches. Part of the rows lack a size; the others show once, few, many or a class for expanded clones.

CASSSRVAEQFF | TGTGCCAGCAGTTCCAGGGTCGCTGAGCAGTTCTTC | - | TRBV6-2/TRBV6-3 | - | 12 | TRBJ2-1
CASSLSGGGSTDTQYF | TGTGCCAGCAGCTTAAGCGGGGGGGGAAGCACAGATACGCAGTATTTT | TRBD2 | TRBV5-5 | - | 16 | TRBJ2-3
CASSAGGQLNTEAFF | TGTGCCAGCAGTGCCGGAGGGCAGTTGAACACTGAAGCTTTCTTT | - | TRBV27 | - | 15 | TRBJ1-1
CASSRLRQGMSYTF | TGTGCCAGCAGTCGCCTAAGACAGGGAATGAGCTACACCTTC | TRBD1 | TRBV27 | - | 14 | TRBJ1-2
CASSLGGMNTEAFF | TGTGCCAGCTCCCTCGGGGGTATGAACACTGAAGCTTTCTTT | - | TRBV18 | few | 14 | TRBJ1-1
CASSPTSGDLGYTF | TGTGCCAGCAGTCCTACTTCAGGGGATCTTGGCTACACCTTC | - | TRBV28 | - | 14 | TRBJ1-2
CASSAFSPLHF | TGTGCCAGCAGTGCTTTCTCACCCCTCCACTTT | - | TRBV2 | few | 11 | TRBJ1-6
CASSKTSGGSNTGELFF | TGCGCCAGCAGTAAGACTAGCGGGGGGTCTAACACCGGGGAGCTGTTTTTT | TRBD2 | TRBV10-1 | few | 17 | TRBJ2-2
CASSPPNARLAGVSEQFF | TGTGCCAGCTCACCACCCAATGCTCGACTAGCGGGAGTCAGTGAGCAGTTCTTC | TRBD2 | TRBV18 | - | 18 | TRBJ2-1
CASSSEGRRGQDEQFF | TGCGCCAGCAGCTCGGAAGGTCGCAGGGGTCAGGATGAGCAGTTCTTC | - | TRBV5-1 | once | 16 | TRBJ2-1
CASSLQDMNTEAFF | TGTGCCAGCAGTCTACAGGACATGAACACTGAAGCTTTCTTT | - | TRBV6-2/TRBV6-3 | - | 14 | TRBJ1-1
CASRSGGRNTGELFF | TGTGCCAGCAGATCAGGGGGTAGGAACACCGGGGAGCTGTTTTTT | TRBD1 | TRBV6-4 | - | 15 | TRBJ2-2
CASRTDSGYTGELFF | TGTGCCAGCAGGACCGACTCAGGGTACACCGGGGAGCTGTTTTTT | - | TRBV3-1/TRBV3-2 | - | 15 | TRBJ2-2